This T cell receptor beta chain was found in a study of blood T cell repertoires in COVID-19. Overall study: Material from acute and convalescent COVID-19 was sourced from the United States, Italy and Spain. Sample material is recorded as cDNA or gDNA derived from T cells, B-cell-depleted T cells, or PBMCs.

The data were produced by immunoSEQ multiplex PCR, yet TCRdb's version contains in-frame clones alone and is incomplete. The repertoire includes some 85,000 clones, about 80% of them detected once, and roughly 50% sits in the top ten. This TCR derives from a human donor in a cohort sampled during active COVID-19. Sequencing was done on a sample of peripheral blood.

The CDR3 region is CSVVQGPNGNTIYF. The DNA for the CDR3 is TGCAGCGTTGTACAGGGCCCCAATGGAAACACCATATATTTT. J is TRBJ1-3 and V is TRBV29-1; D perhaps matches TRBD1 (6 bases). Looked up from germline, CDR1 is SQVTM and CDR2 is ANQGSEA. V gave up 4 bases and J gave up 3 bases, with 13 bases separating them. The CDR3 is made up of 14 amino acids.